One T cell receptor (beta chain) is described in this entry. Donors, healthy HIV-negative adults, lacked recent acute infections or vaccinations. Caucasian adults residing in Nashville, Tennessee made up all the donors. The data are from a study of shared clonotypes between healthy human individuals. Every subset's genomic DNA went evenly onto several immunoSEQ plates. The table came from immunoSEQ multiplex PCR; TCRdb's copy has only in-frame clones and leaves some out. The sample has approximately 980,000 clones, 70% to 85% seen once; the top ten hold nearly 1.5%. The CDR3 extends over 13 amino acids. V trimming: 8 bases; J trimming: 5 bases; junction bases outside the gene matches: 9. Germline V gene data show CDR1 as LNHDA and CDR2 as SQIVND (reference sequence).

Sequenced input: memory CD4+ T cells sorted from blood. The sample's subset: CD45RA-negative fraction. The TCR comes from a man aged 18 to 30 in good health. The V and J genes are TRBV19 and TRBJ2-7; 7 nucleotides align to TRBD2. The chain's CDR3 is CASRGVGRNEQYF. The CDR3, as DNA: TGTGCCAGTCGGGGGGTGGGGCGGAACGAGCAGTACTTC.